This entry lists 17 T cell receptor beta chains sequenced from one sample in a study of T cells in Graves' hyperthyroidism and ophthalmopathy. TCR beta CDR3 regions were amplified from RNA. HTBI primers drove first-round RT-PCR of the TCR CDR3. Each CDR3 protein is one row after TCRdb ran MiXCR on the multiplex PCR reads. The data contain 660,000 or so distinct CDR3 sequences, roughly 46% of them seen just once; the ten biggest clones take up less than 8.5%. The specimen was peripheral blood or thyroid tissue (not recorded which). The receptors originated from an adult man with Graves' disease, either hyperthyroidism or ophthalmopathy (not recorded which).

The chain links TRBV11-2 to TRBJ1-4; 7 nucleotides agree with TRBD1. V lost 1 base and J lost 2; bases outside the gene matches: 10. CDR1 is SGHAT, CDR2 FQNNGV, per germline. The CDR3 totals 18 residues. The CDR3 DNA follows: TGTGCCAGCAGCTTAGGGCGACAGGGTCAAGGGACTAATGAAAAACTGTTTTTT. Its protein product is CASSLGRQGQGTNEKLFF.

The chain carries TRBV25-1 and TRBJ1-6; possibly TRBD1 for D (5 bases). In germline, CDR1 is MGHDK, CDR2 SYGVNS. Between the trimmed V and J ends, which lost 4 bases and 5 bases, there was a span of 18 bases. The CDR3 extends over 17 amino acids. CDR3 nucleotide sequence: TGTGCCAGCAGTGCTCAGCGGGGCGGGGTTAATAATTCACCCCTCCACTTT. Translation: CASSAQRGGVNNSPLHF.

This clonotype showed up just a few times. The junction does not match germline at one end; this may be a read error. The chain uses TRBV7-9 and TRBJ1-4; tentative D call: TRBD1 (5 bases). The germline V gene has CDR1 SEHNR and CDR2 FQNEAQ (reference sequence). The CDR3 spans 14 residues. The CDR3 nucleotides are TGTACCAGCAGTTACGACAGAACTAATGAAAAACTGTTTTTT. Translation: CTSSYDRTNEKLFF. The full variable domain, with the rest looked up from reference TRBV7-9 and TRBJ1-4, is DTGVSQNPRHKITKRGQNVTFRCDPISEHNRLYWYRQTLGQGPEFLTYFQNEAQLEKSRLLSDRFSAERPKGSFSTLEIQRTEQGDSAMYLCTSSYDRTNEKLFFGSGTQLSVL.

The rearrangement links TRBV7-9 to TRBJ1-2; D is possibly TRBD1 (5 bases). Germline V lookup: CDR1 SEHNR, CDR2 FQNEAQ (reference sequence). This CDR3 has 14 residues. Trimming took 7 bases from V and 2 from J, leaving 14 bases between them. CDR3 sequence (DNA): TGTGCCAGCACCTGGGGGGGGAGAAACTATGGCTACACCTTC. Translated, it gives CASTWGGRNYGYTF. The full variable domain, in which reference TRBV7-9 and TRBJ1-2 provide the parts outside the CDR3, is DTGVSQNPRHKITKRGQNVTFRCDPISEHNRLYWYRQTLGQGPEFLTYFQNEAQLEKSRLLSDRFSAERPKGSFSTLEIQRTEQGDSAMYLCASTWGGRNYGYTFGSGTRLTVV.

The sample holds one count of this clonotype. The chain couples TRBV7-2 to TRBJ2-2, with D possibly matching TRBD2 (6 bases). V gave up 5 bases and J gave up 5 bases, with 15 bases separating them. This CDR3 has 15 residues. Germline V gives CDR1 SGHTA, CDR2 FQGNSA. CDR3 amino acids: CASSHDPGETGELFF. CDR3 in DNA: TGTGCCAGCAGCCATGACCCGGGGGAGACCGGGGAGCTGTTTTTT.

The chain links TRBV6-6 to TRBJ1-6; maybe TRBD1 (6 bases). Germline V CDR1 and CDR2: MNHNY, SVGAGI (reference sequence). The CDR3 runs to 15 residues. V was pared by 5 bases and J by 14 bases, with 22 bases between. CDR3 sequence (DNA): TGTGCCAGCAGTGAAGCGCTTCGGGGGCCCCTCACCCTCCACTTT. Translated: CASSEALRGPLTLHF.

This chain connects TRBV7-2 to TRBJ2-7, with D maybe TRBD2 (6 bases). Germline V gives CDR1 SGHTA, CDR2 FQGNSA. Trimming removed 7 bases from V and 6 bases from J, with 19 bases in between. There are 14 residues in the CDR3. CDR3 sequence: CASTPPTSLSEQYF. CDR3 bases: TGTGCCAGCACCCCCCCGACTAGTCTGAGCGAGCAGTACTTC.

In this sample, this clonotype turned up a few times. V is TRBV2 and J is TRBJ1-4, with 12 bases lining up with TRBD1. V lost 6 bases, J lost 2 bases, and 13 bases stayed unmatched. This CDR3 is 19 amino acids long. Germline V gene sequence: CDR1 SNHLY, CDR2 FYNNEI. The CDR3 spells CASRDSGTGGASTNEKLFF. CDR3 bases: TGTGCCAGCAGGGACTCGGGGACAGGGGGCGCGTCGACTAATGAAAAACTGTTTTTT.

Details on this clonotype: A read error may be the cause here, since a much bigger clone is one base away. J is TRBJ2-7 and V is TRBV7-9, with D possibly TRBD2 on 6 matching bases. The CDR3 loop spans 14 amino acids. The V gene lost 8 bases and the J gene lost 7 bases, with 21 bases spanning the gap. Germline CDR1 and CDR2: SEHNR and FQNEAQ (reference sequence). The CDR3 DNA is TGTGCCAGCGGCCGTGGCGCTAGCGCGGGGGAGCAGTACTTC. Amino acid sequence: CASGRGASAGEQYF. The full variable domain, with the rest looked up from reference TRBV7-9 and TRBJ2-7, is DTGVSQNPRHKITKRGQNVTFRCDPISEHNRLYWYRQTLGQGPEFLTYFQNEAQLEKSRLLSDRFSAERPKGSFSTLEIQRTEQGDSAMYLCASGRGASAGEQYFGPGTRLTVT.

Regarding this clonotype: A clone one base away is much larger, so this may be a read error. This chain links TRBV29-1 with TRBJ2-2; D might be TRBD2 (6 bases). Deletions cut 5 bases from V and 4 bases from J, with 11 bases between. Germline V gene data show CDR1 as SQVTM and CDR2 as ANQGSEA. This CDR3 has 13 residues. The CDR3 DNA reads TGCAGCGTTTGGGGACTGGGCACCGGGGAGCTGTTTTTT. It specifies CSVWGLGTGELFF.

The rearrangement uses TRBV19 and TRBJ1-2; D unclear. The CDR3 loop spans 14 amino acids. V gave up 3 bases and J gave up 2 bases, with 10 bases separating them. Looked up from germline, CDR1 is LNHDA and CDR2 is SQIVND (reference sequence). The CDR3: CASSIFTANYGYTF. In nucleotides, the CDR3 is TGTGCCAGTAGTATTTTCACGGCCAACTATGGCTACACCTTC.

This clonotype has only a few counts. The chain combines TRBV7-2 with TRBJ1-4; D gene ambiguous. The V gene's germline CDR1 is SGHTA and CDR2 FQGNSA. Trimming stripped 2 bases from V and 5 bases from J, with 15 bases between. CDR3 length: 16 amino acids. CDR3 protein: CASSLRRVKANEKLFF. Here the CDR3 DNA reads TGTGCCAGCAGCTTACGCCGAGTCAAAGCAAATGAAAAACTGTTTTTT.

This chain links TRBV2 with TRBJ1-5, with 8 bases lining up with TRBD1. Germline values: CDR1 SNHLY, CDR2 FYNNEI. V dropped 5 bases and J dropped 7; count of bases not matched to a gene: 10. This CDR3 is 15 amino acids long. The CDR3 DNA is TGTGCCAGCAGTAATACAGGGGGTTCGAGACAGCCCCAGCATTTT. It specifies CASSNTGGSRQPQHF.

A note on this clonotype: A much larger clone differs by one base, so this may be a read error. This CDR3 is CASSLDRTGYSPLHF. CDR3 coding DNA: TGTGCCAGCAGCTTAGATCGGACAGGCTATTCACCCCTCCACTTT. V and J are TRBV11-2 and TRBJ1-6, with 7 bases that match TRBD1. CDR1 and CDR2 (germline): SGHAT, FQNNGV. Unmatched junction bases numbered 4, after V lost 0 bases and J lost 8 bases. The CDR3 spans 15 residues.

V is TRBV13 and J is TRBJ1-4; D uncertain. CDR3 length: 15 amino acids. CDR1 PRHDT and CDR2 FYEKMQ come from the germline V gene (reference sequence). Trimming shortened V by 0 bases and J by 9 bases, and 14 bases separated the two germline ends. The CDR3 DNA sequence: TGTGCCAGCAGCTTAGGAGGTGGTTTGTCCCAAAAACTGTTTTTT. Its protein is CASSLGGGLSQKLFF.

About this clonotype: The conserved phenylalanine or tryptophan normally closing the CDR3 is absent here, so this likely arose from a read error. The CDR3 region is CASSLDPGVDTEAFS. The CDR3 nucleotides read TGTGCCAGCAGCTTAGATCCAGGGGTGGACACTGAAGCTTTCTCT. The rearrangement links TRBV7-9 to TRBJ1-1; D is possibly TRBD1 (6 bases). The V gene's germline CDR1 is SEHNR and CDR2 FQNEAQ (reference sequence). Trimming left V 1 base short and J 3 bases short, with 12 bases between. The CDR3 runs 15 residues.

The DNA of the CDR3 is TGCAGCTTGGGGTTGGTCAATCAGCCCCAGCATTTT. Translating it yields CSLGLVNQPQHF. This chain links TRBV29-1 with TRBJ1-5; no reliable D call. CDR3 length: 12 residues. V lost 8 bases and J lost 3, with 11 bases in between. Germline CDR1 reads SQVTM; CDR2 reads ANQGSEA.